These 27 T cell receptor beta chains were sequenced from one sample in a study of cytomegalovirus exposure and HLA in healthy donors. Vbeta (60) and Jbeta (13) primers were used in the PCR. Profiling relied on immunoSEQ multiplex PCR, and the TCRdb table lists in-frame clones only, not all of them. This sample has approximately 91,000 clones, with over 65% found just once. The specimen was PBMCs. Receptors were obtained from a human donor in good health.

The chain is built from TRBV4-1 and TRBJ1-5, with D unresolved. V gave up 4 bases and J gave up 6 bases, with 13 bases separating them. CDR3 size: 14 residues. Germline V gives CDR1 MGHRA, CDR2 YSYEKL. CDR3 loop: CASSPRQAGQPQHF. For the CDR3, the DNA is TGCGCCAGCAGCCCACGACAAGCGGGTCAGCCCCAGCATTTT.

Worth noting for this clone: Sequence at one end of the junction differs from germline and may be a read error. This CDR3 is CASSLPRWSGGAQTQYF. CDR3 nucleotide sequence: TGTGCTAGCAGCCTGCCTCGGTGGAGCGGGGGGGCGCAGACCCAGTACTTC. The genes are TRBV7-7 and TRBJ2-5; 10 nucleotides agree with TRBD2. This CDR3 region has 17 residues. Germline V gives CDR1 SSHAT, CDR2 FNYEAQ (reference sequence).

This sequence joins TRBV28 and TRBJ2-1, with TRBD2 as a possible D gene (5 bases). Germline V gives CDR1 MDHEN, CDR2 SYDVKM. The CDR3 is made up of 12 amino acids. V lost 2 bases and J 9 bases, leaving 8 bases between the germline ends. CDR3: CASSLLASEQFF. CDR3 bases: TGTGCCAGCAGTTTACTAGCCAGTGAGCAGTTCTTC.

CDR3 nucleotide sequence: TGTGCCAGCAGTGGACAGGGGTTCGACTATGGCTACACCTTC. As protein: CASSGQGFDYGYTF. The J gene is TRBJ1-2, the V gene TRBV14; 9 bases align to TRBD1. The germline V gene encodes CDR1 SGHDN and CDR2 FVKESK. Trimming cost V 6 bases and J 3 bases; bases outside gene matches: 5. This CDR3 spans 14 amino acids.

V and J are TRBV6-5 and TRBJ2-5; TRBD2 is a possible D gene (6 bases). Trimming removed 6 bases at V and 4 bases at J, with 9 bases between. The CDR3 is 12 amino acids. Germline V lookup: CDR1 MNHEY, CDR2 SVGAGI. CDR3 region: CASRAGRETQYF. The CDR3 DNA sequence: TGTGCCAGCAGAGCCGGGAGAGAGACCCAGTACTTC.

The J gene is TRBJ1-1, the V gene TRBV6-6; D is ambiguous. The CDR3 contains 12 residues. From germline, CDR1 is MNHNY and CDR2 SVGAGI (reference sequence). The V gene lost 2 bases and the J gene lost 3 bases, with 4 bases spanning the gap. For the CDR3, the DNA is TGTGCCAGCAGTTACCATGACACTGAAGCTTTCTTT. Its protein product is CASSYHDTEAFF.

The rearrangement uses TRBV7-2 and TRBJ2-1; weak D call: TRBD2 (5 bases). Germline V gene lookup returns CDR1 SGHTA and CDR2 FQGNSA. Trimming cost V 3 bases and J 6 bases, with 12 bases left between them. The CDR3 sequence is 14 residues long. The CDR3 DNA follows: TGTGCCAGCAGCTTTGACCGGGGTACCAATGAGCAGTTCTTC. Translation: CASSFDRGTNEQFF.

This sequence joins TRBV19 and TRBJ1-1, with D tentatively TRBD1 (5 bases). Trimming removed 3 bases at V and 8 bases at J, with 10 bases between. The CDR3 totals 12 residues. The germline V gene encodes CDR1 LNHDA and CDR2 SQIVND (reference sequence). In nucleotides, the CDR3 is TGTGCCAGTAGTATCGGGACTGAAGAAGCTTTCTTT. The encoded protein is CASSIGTEEAFF.

The chain joins TRBV30 to TRBJ2-3; tentatively, D is TRBD2 (5 bases). Germline V gene data show CDR1 as GTSNPN and CDR2 as SVGIG (reference sequence). CDR3 size: 19 residues. The V and J ends lost 0 bases and 0 bases respectively, with 22 bases between them. The CDR3 DNA follows: TGTGCCTGGAGTGTACAGAAGAGACGGGCGGGTGCCAGCACAGATACGCAGTATTTT. Protein sequence: CAWSVQKRRAGASTDTQYF.

This chain uses TRBV19 with TRBJ1-4, with TRBD1 matching over 11 bases. CDR1 LNHDA and CDR2 SQIVND come from the germline V gene (reference sequence). The CDR3 is 14 residues long. With V trimmed by 6 bases and J by 8 bases, 5 bases remained unmatched. As DNA, the CDR3 is TGTGCCAGTAGAGGGGACAGGGGGGTCGAAAAACTGTTTTTT. Amino acids: CASRGDRGVEKLFF.

The rearrangement links TRBV19 to TRBJ2-5; D call uncertain. Trimming left V 0 bases short and J 4 bases short, with 3 bases between. The length of the CDR3 is 12 residues. Germline CDR1 reads LNHDA; CDR2 reads SQIVND (reference sequence). The CDR3, as DNA: TGTGCCAGTAGTATAGATCGAGAGACCCAGTACTTC. Protein product: CASSIDRETQYF.

The table lists this clone with a few counts. This sequence joins TRBV29-1 and TRBJ2-2, with TRBD1 identical over 9 bases. The V and J ends lost 6 bases and 5 bases, in that order; junction bases with no gene match: 4. In germline, CDR1 is SQVTM, CDR2 ANQGSEA. The CDR3 is made up of 13 amino acids. The CDR3 loop is CSVGTGNTGELFF. The CDR3 bases are TGCAGCGTCGGGACAGGGAATACCGGGGAGCTGTTTTTT.

This rearrangement joins TRBV29-1 to TRBJ2-1; D might be TRBD2 (5 bases). V was trimmed by 8 bases and J by 7 bases, leaving 15 bases between them. CDR1 is SQVTM and CDR2 is ANQGSEA in the germline V gene. This CDR3 contains 12 residues. The CDR3 DNA sequence: TGCAGCAGCAGACTACCACCTAATGAGCAGTTCTTC. Translation: CSSRLPPNEQFF.

This rearrangement joins TRBV19 to TRBJ2-2; 8 bases match TRBD1. V lost 4 bases and J lost 6; bases outside the gene matches: 4. The CDR3 spans 14 residues. CDR1 and CDR2 from the germline V gene are LNHDA and SQIVND (reference sequence). The CDR3 loop reads CASSNDRGPGELFF. CDR3 in DNA: TGTGCCAGTAGTAACGACAGGGGTCCCGGGGAGCTGTTTTTT.

With regard to this clone: At the DNA level, this CDR3 is encoded by other sequences in the same sample as well. The chain recombines TRBV21-1 with TRBJ2-7; the DNA was not compared with TRBD1, the D call given in the table. TRBV21-1 is a pseudogene locus. The CDR3 runs 16 residues. CDR3 loop: CASISGQGASSYEQYF. The CDR3 bases are TGTGCCAGCATTTCCGGACAGGGGGCGTCCTCCTACGAGCAGTACTTC.

This chain links TRBV7-3 with TRBJ2-3; a possible D gene is TRBD1 (5 bases). CDR1 is SGHTA and CDR2 is FQGTGA in the germline V gene. V lost 2 bases and J lost 1, with 13 bases in between. The CDR3 is made up of 16 amino acids. In nucleotides, the CDR3 is TGTGCCAGCAGCTTAGTAGGGGCCCCCGGCACAGATACGCAGTATTTT. Translating it yields CASSLVGAPGTDTQYF. Filled out from reference TRBV7-3 and TRBJ2-3, the complete variable domain reads GAGVSQTPSNKVTEKGKYVELRCDPISGHTALYWYRQSLGQGPEFLIYFQGTGAADDSGLPNDRFFAVRPEGSVSTLKIQRTERGDSAVYLCASSLVGAPGTDTQYFGPGTRLTVL.

In nucleotides, the CDR3 is TGTGCCAGCAGCTTAGGGACAGGGTTATACGAGCAGTACTTC. This translates into CASSLGTGLYEQYF. This sequence joins TRBV13 and TRBJ2-5; 7 bases agree with TRBD1. The DNA end favors TRBJ2-7, so the J call may be wrong. This CDR3 is 14 amino acids long. Germline CDR1 and CDR2: PRHDT and FYEKMQ (reference sequence).

This sequence joins TRBV7-3 and TRBJ2-3; D gene uncertain. Germline V gene sequence: CDR1 SGHTA, CDR2 FQGTGA. The germline V and J ends were trimmed by 2 bases and 1 base, with 10 bases remaining between them. There are 15 residues in the CDR3. The CDR3 loop reads CASSLYGPGTDTQYF. DNA for the CDR3: TGTGCCAGCAGCTTATACGGTCCGGGCACAGATACGCAGTATTTT.

The chain is built from TRBV7-3 and TRBJ2-5; tentative D call: TRBD2 (7 bases). Trimming stripped 1 base from V and 4 bases from J, with 13 bases between. Germline CDR1 is SGHTA and CDR2 is FQGTGA. This CDR3 is built from 15 residues. CDR3 region: CASSLSGGARETQYF. In DNA form, the CDR3 reads TGTGCCAGCAGCTTAAGTGGGGGGGCACGAGAGACCCAGTACTTC.

The chain has TRBV7-9 and TRBJ2-7; 10 bases line up with TRBD1. The CDR3 sequence is 16 residues long. Germline-derived CDR1 and CDR2 are SEHNR and FQNEAQ (reference sequence). The junction had 8 bases not matched to a gene; V was cut back by 2 bases and J by 4 bases. CDR3 residues: CASSLPPGQGIYEQYF. In DNA form, the CDR3 reads TGTGCCAGCAGCTTACCTCCGGGACAGGGGATATACGAGCAGTACTTC. The full variable domain, rest sourced from reference TRBV7-9 and TRBJ2-7, is DTGVSQNPRHKITKRGQNVTFRCDPISEHNRLYWYRQTLGQGPEFLTYFQNEAQLEKSRLLSDRFSAERPKGSFSTLEIQRTEQGDSAMYLCASSLPPGQGIYEQYFGPGTRLTVT.

The chain has TRBV27 and TRBJ1-2; D is unresolved. The CDR3 loop spans 13 amino acids. Germline CDR1 reads MNHEY; CDR2 reads SMNVEV (reference sequence). The V end was cut by 2 bases, the J end by 4 bases, with 8 bases between. CDR3: CASSLLGSYGYTF. The CDR3 DNA follows: TGTGCCAGCAGTTTACTTGGCAGCTATGGCTACACCTTC.

This sequence joins TRBV29-1 and TRBJ2-2, with no clear D. There are 12 residues in the CDR3. Per the germline V gene, CDR1 is SQVTM and CDR2 is ANQGSEA. V was trimmed by 7 bases and J by 0 bases, leaving 6 bases between them. CDR3 sequence (DNA): TGCAGCGGGTCAGCGAACACCGGGGAGCTGTTTTTT. Its translation: CSGSANTGELFF.

This chain links TRBV9 with TRBJ2-3, with 10 bases aligning to TRBD2. Germline CDR1 SGDLS, CDR2 YYNGEE. Trimming took 3 bases from V and 4 from J; bases not matched to a gene: 2. The length of the CDR3 is 14 residues. This CDR3 reads CASSASGSSDTQYF. In DNA, the CDR3 is TGTGCCAGCAGCGCTAGCGGGAGTTCAGATACGCAGTATTTT.

In its sample, this clone was seen once. The chain joins TRBV9 to TRBJ2-5, with unresolved D. Trimming took off 3 bases at V and 3 bases at J, with 6 bases between the two ends. Looked up from germline, CDR1 is SGDLS and CDR2 is YYNGEE. This CDR3 has 12 residues. In DNA form, the CDR3 reads TGTGCCAGCAGCGGCTACGAAGAGACCCAGTACTTC. Translating it yields CASSGYEETQYF.

This clone was seen a single time. The chain is built from TRBV18 and TRBJ1-6; TRBD1 aligns across 9 bases. The J segment lost 9 bases and the V segment lost 6 bases, leaving 9 bases of the junction unmatched. CDR1 KGHSH and CDR2 LQKENI come from the germline V gene. The CDR3 loop spans 15 amino acids. The CDR3 sequence: CASSPARDRASPLHF. CDR3 sequence (DNA): TGTGCCAGCTCCCCCGCCCGGGACAGGGCTTCACCCCTCCACTTT.

The chain is built from TRBV4-1 and TRBJ2-5; TRBD1 matches at 7 bases. V shed 0 bases, J shed 2 bases, and the junction held 6 bases outside the gene matches. This CDR3 has 16 amino acids. Germline assignment: CDR1 MGHRA and CDR2 YSYEKL. CDR3 region: CASSQDYRGRQETQYF. The CDR3 DNA reads TGCGCCAGCAGCCAAGATTACAGGGGTAGGCAAGAGACCCAGTACTTC.

The chain links TRBV11-3 to TRBJ2-3, with a weak D call TRBD2 (7 bases). The V gene's germline CDR1 is SGHNT and CDR2 YENEEA. V shed 6 bases and J shed 2 bases, with 12 bases lying between them. The CDR3 runs to 14 residues. The CDR3 loop is CASRRGGDTDTQYF. In nucleotides, the CDR3 is TGTGCCAGCAGAAGGGGGGGGGACACAGATACGCAGTATTTT.